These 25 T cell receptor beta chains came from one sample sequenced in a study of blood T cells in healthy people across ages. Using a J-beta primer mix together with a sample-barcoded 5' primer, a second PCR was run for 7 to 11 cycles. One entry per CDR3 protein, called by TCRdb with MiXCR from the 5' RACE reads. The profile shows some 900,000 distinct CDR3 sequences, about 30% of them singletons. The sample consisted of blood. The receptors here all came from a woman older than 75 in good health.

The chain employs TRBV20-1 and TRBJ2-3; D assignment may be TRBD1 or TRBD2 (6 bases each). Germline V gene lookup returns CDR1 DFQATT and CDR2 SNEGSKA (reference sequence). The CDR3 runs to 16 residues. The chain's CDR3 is CSALEGGTSSTDTQYF. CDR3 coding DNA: TGCAGCGCCCTAGAGGGGGGCACTTCTAGCACAGATACGCAGTATTTT.

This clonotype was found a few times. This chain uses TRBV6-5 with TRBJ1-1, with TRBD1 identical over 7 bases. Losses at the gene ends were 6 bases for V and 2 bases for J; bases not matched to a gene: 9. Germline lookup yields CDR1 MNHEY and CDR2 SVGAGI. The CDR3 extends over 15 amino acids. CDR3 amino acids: CASSSLGQSNTEAFF. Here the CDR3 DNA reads TGTGCCAGCAGCTCCTTGGGACAGTCCAACACTGAAGCTTTCTTT.

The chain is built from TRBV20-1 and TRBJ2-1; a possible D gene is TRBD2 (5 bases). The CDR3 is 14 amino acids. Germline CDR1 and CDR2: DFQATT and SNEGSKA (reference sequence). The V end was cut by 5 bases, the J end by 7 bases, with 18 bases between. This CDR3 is CSARIPGVFNEQFF. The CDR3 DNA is TGCAGTGCTCGCATCCCCGGGGTTTTTAATGAGCAGTTCTTC.

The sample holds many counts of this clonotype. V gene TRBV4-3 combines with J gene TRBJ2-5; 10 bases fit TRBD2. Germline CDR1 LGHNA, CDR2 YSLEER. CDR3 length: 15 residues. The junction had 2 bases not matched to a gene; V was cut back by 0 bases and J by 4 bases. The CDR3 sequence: CASSQDLAGVETQYF. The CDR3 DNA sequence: TGCGCCAGCAGCCAAGATCTAGCGGGGGTAGAGACCCAGTACTTC.

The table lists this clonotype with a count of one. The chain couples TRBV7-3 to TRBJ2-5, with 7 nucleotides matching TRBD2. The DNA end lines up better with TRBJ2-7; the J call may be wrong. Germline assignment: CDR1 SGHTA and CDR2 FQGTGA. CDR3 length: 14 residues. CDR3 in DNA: TGTGCCAGCAGCCCGGGGGGTTACGGGGCCGAGCAGTACTTC. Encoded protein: CASSPGGYGAEQYF.

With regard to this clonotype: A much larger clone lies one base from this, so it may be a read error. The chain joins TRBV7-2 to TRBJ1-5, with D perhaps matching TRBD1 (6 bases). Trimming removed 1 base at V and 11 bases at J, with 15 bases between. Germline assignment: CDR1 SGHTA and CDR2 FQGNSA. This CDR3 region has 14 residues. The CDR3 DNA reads TGTGCCAGCAGCTTAGTGTTGGGGGGGCAGACCCAGCATTTT. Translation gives CASSLVLGGQTQHF.

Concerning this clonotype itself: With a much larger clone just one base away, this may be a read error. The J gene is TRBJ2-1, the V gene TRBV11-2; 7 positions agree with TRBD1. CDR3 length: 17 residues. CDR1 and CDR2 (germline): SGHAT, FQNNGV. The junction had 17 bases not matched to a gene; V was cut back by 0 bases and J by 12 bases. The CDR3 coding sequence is TGTGCCAGCAGCTTAGACACAGGGGAAATTGTTGCTGTAGTGCAGTTCTTC. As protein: CASSLDTGEIVAVVQFF.

The CDR3 DNA reads as TGTGCCAGCAGCTCGTTACTAGCGGCGATATACAATGAGCAGTTCTTC. This encodes CASSSLLAAIYNEQFF. This chain joins TRBV7-6 and TRBJ2-1; 8 bases agree with TRBD2. J was trimmed by 4 bases and V by 4 bases; bases with no gene match: 9. This CDR3 spans 16 amino acids. In germline, CDR1 is SGHVS, CDR2 FNYEAQ.

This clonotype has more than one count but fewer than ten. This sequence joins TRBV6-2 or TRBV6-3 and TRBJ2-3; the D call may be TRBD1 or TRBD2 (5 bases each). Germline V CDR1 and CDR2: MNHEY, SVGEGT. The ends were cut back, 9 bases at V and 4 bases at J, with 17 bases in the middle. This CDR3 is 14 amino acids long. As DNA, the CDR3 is TGTGCCAGTATCCCGGGACGTTACGCAGATACGCAGTATTTT. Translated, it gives CASIPGRYADTQYF.

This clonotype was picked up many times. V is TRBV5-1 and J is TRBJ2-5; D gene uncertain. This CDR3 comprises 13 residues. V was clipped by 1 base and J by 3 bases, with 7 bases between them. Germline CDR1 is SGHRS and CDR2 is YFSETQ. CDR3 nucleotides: TGCGCCAGCAGCTTGTCATTGGAAGAGACCCAGTACTTC. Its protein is CASSLSLEETQYF.

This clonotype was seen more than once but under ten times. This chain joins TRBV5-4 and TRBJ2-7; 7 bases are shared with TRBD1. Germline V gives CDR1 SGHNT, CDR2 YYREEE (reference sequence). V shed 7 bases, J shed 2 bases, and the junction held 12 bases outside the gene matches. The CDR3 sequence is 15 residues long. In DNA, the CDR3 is TGTGCCAGCGGCCAGGGACAGATATCAGCCTACGAGCAGTACTTC. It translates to CASGQGQISAYEQYF.

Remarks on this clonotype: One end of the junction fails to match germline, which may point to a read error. The CDR3 reads CTSKRTGRQEAQYF. The DNA of the CDR3 is TGTACCAGCAAGCGGACAGGACGCCAAGAGGCCCAGTACTTC. The chain uses TRBV6-2 or TRBV6-3 and TRBJ2-5; 7 bases fit TRBD1. CDR1 and CDR2 (germline): MNHEY, SVGEGT. This CDR3 contains 14 residues.

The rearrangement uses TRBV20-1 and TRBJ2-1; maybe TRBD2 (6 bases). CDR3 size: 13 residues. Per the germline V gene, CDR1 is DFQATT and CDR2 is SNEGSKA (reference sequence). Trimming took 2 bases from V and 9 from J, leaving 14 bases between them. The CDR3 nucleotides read TGCAGTGCTAGACCCCCAGGGCGGGGTGAGCAGTTCTTC. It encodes CSARPPGRGEQFF.

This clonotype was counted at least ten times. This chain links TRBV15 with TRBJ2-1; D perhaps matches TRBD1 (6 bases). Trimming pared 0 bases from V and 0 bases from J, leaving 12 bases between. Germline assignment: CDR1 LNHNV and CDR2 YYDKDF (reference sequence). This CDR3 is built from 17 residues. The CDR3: CATSRDLGAGSYNEQFF. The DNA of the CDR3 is TGTGCCACCAGCAGAGATTTGGGGGCCGGCTCCTACAATGAGCAGTTCTTC.

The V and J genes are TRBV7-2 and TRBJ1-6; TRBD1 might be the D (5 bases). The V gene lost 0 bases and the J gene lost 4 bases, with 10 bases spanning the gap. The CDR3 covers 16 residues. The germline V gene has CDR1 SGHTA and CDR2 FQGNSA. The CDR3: CASSLAAGRYNSPLHF. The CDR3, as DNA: TGTGCCAGCAGCTTAGCAGCAGGGAGGTATAATTCACCCCTCCACTTT. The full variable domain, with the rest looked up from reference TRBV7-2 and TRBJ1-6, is GAGVSQSPSNKVTEKGKDVELRCDPISGHTALYWYRQSLGQGLEFLIYFQGNSAPDKSGLPSDRFSAERTGGSVSTLTIQRTQQEDSAVYLCASSLAAGRYNSPLHFGNGTRLTVT.

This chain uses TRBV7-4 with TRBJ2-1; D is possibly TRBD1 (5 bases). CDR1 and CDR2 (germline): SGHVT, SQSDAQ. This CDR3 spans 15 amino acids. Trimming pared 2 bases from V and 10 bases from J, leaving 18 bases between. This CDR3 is CASSLIGATDGEQFF. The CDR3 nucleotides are TGTGCCAGCAGCTTAATTGGGGCCACCGACGGGGAGCAGTTCTTC. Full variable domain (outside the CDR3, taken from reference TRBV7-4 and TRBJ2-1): GAGVSQSPRYKVAKRGRDVALRCDSISGHVTLYWYRQTLGQGSEVLTYSQSDAQRDKSGRPSGRFSAERPERSVSTLKIQRTEQGDSAVYLCASSLIGATDGEQFFGPGTRLTVL.

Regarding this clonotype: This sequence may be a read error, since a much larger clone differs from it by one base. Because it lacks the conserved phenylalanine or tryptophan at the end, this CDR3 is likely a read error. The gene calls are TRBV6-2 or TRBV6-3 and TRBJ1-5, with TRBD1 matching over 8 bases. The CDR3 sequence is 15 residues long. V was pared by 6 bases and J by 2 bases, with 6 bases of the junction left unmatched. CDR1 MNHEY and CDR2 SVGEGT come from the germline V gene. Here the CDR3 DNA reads TGTGCCAGCAGAATACAGGGGGGAGGCAATCAGCCCCAGCATGTT. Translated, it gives CASRIQGGGNQPQHV.

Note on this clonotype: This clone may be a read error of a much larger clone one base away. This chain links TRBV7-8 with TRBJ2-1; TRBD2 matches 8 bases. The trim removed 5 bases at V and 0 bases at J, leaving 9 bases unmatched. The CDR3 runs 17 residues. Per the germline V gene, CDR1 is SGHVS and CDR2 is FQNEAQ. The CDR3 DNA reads TGTGCCAGCAGCCCGAGGGTCGGGGGGGACTCCTACAATGAGCAGTTCTTC. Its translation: CASSPRVGGDSYNEQFF. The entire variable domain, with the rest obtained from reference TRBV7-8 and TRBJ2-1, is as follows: GAGVSQSPRYKVAKRGQDVALRCDPISGHVSLFWYQQALGQGPEFLTYFQNEAQLDKSGLPSDRFFAERPEGSVSTLKIQRTQQEDSAVYLCASSPRVGGDSYNEQFFGPGTRLTVL.

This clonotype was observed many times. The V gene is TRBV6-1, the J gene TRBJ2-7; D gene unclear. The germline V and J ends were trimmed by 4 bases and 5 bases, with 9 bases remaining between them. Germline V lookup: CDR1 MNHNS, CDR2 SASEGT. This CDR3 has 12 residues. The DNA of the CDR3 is TGTGCCAGCAGTGCCCTTCTTGACGAGCAGTACTTC. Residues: CASSALLDEQYF.

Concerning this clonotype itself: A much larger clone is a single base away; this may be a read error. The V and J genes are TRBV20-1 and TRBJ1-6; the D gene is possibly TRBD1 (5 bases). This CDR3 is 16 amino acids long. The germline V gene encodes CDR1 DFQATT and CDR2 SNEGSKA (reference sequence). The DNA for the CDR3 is TGCAGTGCTAGAGGTCCCGGTCGTCAGGGTAATTCACCCCCCCACTTT. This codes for CSARGPGRQGNSPPHF.

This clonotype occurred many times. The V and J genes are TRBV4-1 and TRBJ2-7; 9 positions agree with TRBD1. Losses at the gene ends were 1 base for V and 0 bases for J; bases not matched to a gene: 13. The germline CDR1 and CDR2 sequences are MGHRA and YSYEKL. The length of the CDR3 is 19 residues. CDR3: CASSQGRATGTGSSYEQYF. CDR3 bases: TGCGCCAGCAGCCAAGGACGGGCGACCGGGACAGGGAGCTCCTACGAGCAGTACTTC.

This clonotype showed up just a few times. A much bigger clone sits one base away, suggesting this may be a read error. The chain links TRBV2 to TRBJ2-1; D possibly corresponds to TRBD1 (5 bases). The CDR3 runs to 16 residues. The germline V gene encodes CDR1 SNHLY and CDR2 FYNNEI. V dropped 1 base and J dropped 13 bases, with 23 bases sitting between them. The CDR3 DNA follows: TGTGCCAGCAGTGAAGGGCAGGGTGGTGGCCAAGAGACCCAGTTCTTC. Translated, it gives CASSEGQGGGQETQFF.

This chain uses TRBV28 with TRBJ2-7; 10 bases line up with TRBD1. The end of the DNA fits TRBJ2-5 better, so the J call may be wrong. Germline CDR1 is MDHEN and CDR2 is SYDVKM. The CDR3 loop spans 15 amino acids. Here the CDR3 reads CASSIRQGAGETQYF. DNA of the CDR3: TGTGCCAGCAGTATCAGACAGGGGGCGGGTGAGACCCAGTACTTC.

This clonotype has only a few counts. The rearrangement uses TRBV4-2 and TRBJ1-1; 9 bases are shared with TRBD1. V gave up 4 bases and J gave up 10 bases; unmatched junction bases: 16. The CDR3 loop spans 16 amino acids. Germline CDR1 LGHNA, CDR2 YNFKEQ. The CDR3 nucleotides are TGTGCCAGCAGCCCACAGGGACAGGGCATAGGGAACGGAGCTTTCTTT. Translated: CASSPQGQGIGNGAFF.

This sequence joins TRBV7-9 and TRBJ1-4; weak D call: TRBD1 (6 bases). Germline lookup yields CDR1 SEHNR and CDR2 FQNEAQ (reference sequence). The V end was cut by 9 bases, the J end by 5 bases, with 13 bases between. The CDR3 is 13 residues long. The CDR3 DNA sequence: TGTGCCAGTCGCTTAACAGGGAATGAAAAACTGTTTTTT. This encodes CASRLTGNEKLFF.